Presented here are 10 T cell receptor beta chains from one specimen sequenced in a study of blood T cell repertoires in COVID-19. TCRdb's copy holds only in-frame clones and misses some; the assay was immunoSEQ multiplex PCR. The table has 150,000 to 200,000 clones, about 88% seen once. The sample consisted of PBMCs or T cells enriched from blood (not recorded which). These receptors were obtained from a young woman who had recovered from COVID-19.

The V gene is TRBV3-1 (or the pseudogene TRBV3-2), the J gene TRBJ1-4; TRBD1 matches 8 bases. The germline CDR1 and CDR2 sequences are LGHDT and YNNKEL (reference sequence). V shed 5 bases, J shed 3 bases, and the junction held 14 bases outside the gene matches. The CDR3 totals 18 residues. CDR3 sequence (DNA): TGTGCCAGCAGCAGGGCGGACAGGGCCCCATTGCCTAATGAAAAACTGTTTTTT. The encoded protein is CASSRADRAPLPNEKLFF.

The count of this clone is one. The chain joins TRBV7-2 to TRBJ2-7; no reliable D call. In germline, CDR1 is SGHTA, CDR2 FQGNSA. CDR3 length: 13 residues. V lost 1 base, J lost 1 base, and 5 bases lay in between. As DNA, the CDR3 is TGTGCCAGCAGCTTAGTGAGGTCCTACGAGCAGTACTTC. This codes for CASSLVRSYEQYF.

The chain has TRBV6-5 and TRBJ2-1; no reliable D call. The germline V and J ends were trimmed by 5 bases and 10 bases, with 12 bases remaining between them. Germline V CDR1 and CDR2: MNHEY, SVGAGI. The CDR3 covers 12 residues. CDR3 sequence (DNA): TGTGCCAGCAGTCCTACGAGGCAGGAGCAGTTCTTC. This sequence encodes CASSPTRQEQFF.

The gene calls are TRBV18 and TRBJ2-1; 7 bases agree with TRBD2. V was clipped by 2 bases and J by 1 base; unmatched bases: 5. Germline V gene data show CDR1 as KGHSH and CDR2 as LQKENI. The CDR3 totals 16 residues. CDR3 DNA: TGTGCCAGCTCACCATCTGTTAGCGGGTCCTACAATGAGCAGTTCTTC. The encoded protein is CASSPSVSGSYNEQFF.

The chain couples TRBV5-1 to TRBJ1-1; TRBD1 aligns across 8 bases. V gave up 3 bases and J gave up 0 bases; unmatched junction bases: 1. CDR3 length: 14 amino acids. Germline V gene lookup returns CDR1 SGHRS and CDR2 YFSETQ. As DNA, the CDR3 is TGCGCCAGCAGCTGGACAGGGTTGAACACTGAAGCTTTCTTT. This encodes CASSWTGLNTEAFF. Complete variable domain (other parts from reference TRBV5-1 and TRBJ1-1): KAGVTQTPRYLIKTRGQQVTLSCSPISGHRSVSWYQQTPGQGLQFLFEYFSETQRNKGNFPGRFSGRQFSNSRSEMNVSTLELGDSALYLCASSWTGLNTEAFFGQGTRLTVV.

V gene TRBV7-9 combines with J gene TRBJ2-7, with D possibly matching TRBD1 (7 bases). Trimming took 6 bases from V and 3 from J, leaving 18 bases between them. CDR3 length: 15 residues. In germline, CDR1 is SEHNR, CDR2 FQNEAQ (reference sequence). The CDR3 DNA sequence: TGTGCCAGCAGTCCGATCGGCGGGACAGTCTACGAGCAGTACTTC. This sequence encodes CASSPIGGTVYEQYF.

V and J are TRBV6-5 and TRBJ1-5; D call uncertain. This CDR3 comprises 15 residues. Trimming left V 5 bases short and J 2 bases short, with 13 bases between. The germline V gene has CDR1 MNHEY and CDR2 SVGAGI. In DNA, the CDR3 is TGTGCCAGCAGTAGCAATTCGGGTGGCAATCAGCCCCAGCATTTT. The encoded protein is CASSSNSGGNQPQHF.

The chain links TRBV5-4 to TRBJ2-1; TRBD1 agrees at 11 bases. The CDR3 spans 15 residues. V trimming: 3 bases; J trimming: 5 bases; junction bases outside the gene matches: 4. Germline loops: CDR1 SGHNT, CDR2 YYREEE (reference sequence). Here the CDR3 reads CASSWGTGGDNEQFF. In nucleotides, the CDR3 is TGTGCCAGCAGCTGGGGGACAGGGGGGGACAATGAGCAGTTCTTC.

The chain is built from TRBV7-2 and TRBJ1-5, with TRBD1 identical over 7 bases. V shed 5 bases, J shed 2 bases, and the junction held 3 bases outside the gene matches. The length of the CDR3 is 14 residues. CDR1 and CDR2 (germline): SGHTA, FQGNSA. Here the CDR3 DNA reads TGTGCCAGCAGCCAGGGGGGAGGCAATCAGCCCCAGCATTTT. Translated: CASSQGGGNQPQHF. Full variable domain (rest looked up from reference TRBV7-2 and TRBJ1-5): GAGVSQSPSNKVTEKGKDVELRCDPISGHTALYWYRQSLGQGLEFLIYFQGNSAPDKSGLPSDRFSAERTGGSVSTLTIQRTQQEDSAVYLCASSQGGGNQPQHFGDGTRLSIL.

This clone was seen a single time. The genes are TRBV10-3 and TRBJ2-7; a weak D match, TRBD2 (6 bases). Germline lookup yields CDR1 ENHRY and CDR2 SYGVKD. The V and J ends lost 4 bases and 6 bases respectively, with 16 bases between them. The CDR3 is 14 residues long. The CDR3 here is CAISGPERRGEQYF. CDR3 DNA: TGTGCCATCAGTGGCCCGGAGCGGCGGGGCGAGCAGTACTTC.